This T cell receptor (beta chain) was profiled in a study of OX40 agonist ivuxolimab in advanced cancers. For the wider study: Ivuxolimab, which targeted the costimulatory receptor OX40 (CD134), was an agonistic, fully human IgG2 monoclonal antibody. Intravenous ivuxolimab was administered to patients every 2 weeks at six dose levels: 0.01, 0.1, 0.3, 1.5, 3 and 10 mg/kg. Of the roughly 50 dose-escalation patients, hepatocellular carcinoma was present in roughly 19, melanoma in around 15, renal cell carcinoma in 9 and head and neck cancer in 9. In the dose-escalation cohort, 82.7% of patients were male, and the mean age was approximately 60 years, with a range of about 20 to 79. Patients were allowed to have had prior anti-PD-1, anti-PD-L1 or anti-CTLA-4 therapy, and approximately 37% of the dose-escalation patients had been treated with checkpoint inhibitors. Partial responses occurred in three dose-escalation patients, of whom one had hepatocellular carcinoma and two had cutaneous melanoma. The purpose of peripheral TCRbeta sequencing was to test whether ivuxolimab changed TCR sequence diversity and led to clonal T-cell expansion. The monotherapy dose-escalation portion (N ≈ 50 patients) of the phase I ivuxolimab trial is reported in the paper. Points the paper makes about the study in general: The antigen specificity of the clonally expanded peripheral T cells was not determined. Partial responders in the 0.1-3.0 mg/kg groups had among the lowest normalized peripheral clonal expansion, especially among CD8+ T cells. Low levels of normalized T-cell clonal expansion were also seen in some nonresponding patients. At doses of 0.1 to 3.0 mg/kg, clonal expansion of both CD4+ and CD8+ T cells in blood was seen between baseline and week 6. On average, CD8+ T cells showed more expanded clones than CD4+ T cells after ivuxolimab.

To sequence the TCRbeta CDR3 region, genomic DNA was isolated from the sorted cells. The immunoSEQ Assay was used for sequencing of TCRbeta CDR3 regions. TCRdb holds this immuneACCESS table with in-frame rearrangements only. Some clones are missing; in checked studies, unresolved V genes explain under half, and the rest has no known cause. The sample table contains approximately 88,000 clones; only one count was recorded for 88% of them. Jointly, the top ten make up 0.25% to 0.3% of the sample. Germline trimming: 3 bases from V, 5 bases from J; junction bases outside gene matches: 3. Reading the germline V gene (reference sequence) gives CDR1 LNHDA and CDR2 SQIVND. The CDR3 sequence holds 13 residues, the cysteine and phenylalanine included. The kept DNA is CDR3 alone, 39 bases in frame from the first base. Patients with a history of autoimmune disease or receiving systemic immunosuppression were excluded from the trial. In every dose cohort, peripheral blood was drawn for TCR sequencing at baseline, cycle 4 day 1, and cycle 7 day 1. Samples came from an open-label, multicenter, first-in-human phase I dose-escalation trial of ivuxolimab. Adults with locally advanced or metastatic melanoma, renal cell, hepatocellular, or head and neck squamous cell carcinoma were enrolled in the trial. Before TCR sequencing, CD4+ T cells and CD8+ T cells were sorted from peripheral blood as separate populations.

This clone was recorded a few times. Its antigen has not been determined. No much larger clone is present one base from it, and per-base qualities are unavailable. The chain is made from TRBV19 and TRBJ1-1; the central 7 bases match TRBD1. This sample comprised CD4+ or CD8+ T cells sorted from blood, obtained in a trial of the OX40 agonist ivuxolimab. The TCR sequence derives from an adult with an advanced solid tumor such as melanoma, head and neck, liver or kidney cancer. The DNA reads as follows: TGTGCCAGTAGTATTAGCAGGGGGACTGAAGCTTTCTTT. Its translation is CASSISRGTEAFF.